This passage covers 28 T cell receptor beta chains from one sample sequenced in a study of regulatory T cells in long-lasting Graves disease. Documented time point: newly diagnosed GD, antithyroid drugs for less than 3 months. Construction of the TCR library relied on RNA isolated from PBMCs. Arm-PCR of CDR3 regions and iRepertoire HTBI primers were the basis on which TCR beta libraries were built. TCRdb called the multiplex PCR reads again in MiXCR, with one record for every CDR3 protein. This table has about 450,000 distinct CDR3 sequences, over 15% appearing once. The sample also formed part of further work on T cells in Graves' hyperthyroidism and ophthalmopathy.

Specimen: peripheral blood mononuclear cells (PBMCs), collected at new diagnosis, from a patient treated with antithyroid drugs. The receptors originated from a woman under 40 with Graves disease.

This clonotype was detected many times. The chain is built from TRBV3-1 and TRBJ1-5, with TRBD1 as a possible D gene (5 bases). The germline V and J ends were trimmed by 1 base and 7 bases, with 11 bases remaining between them. CDR3 length: 14 amino acids. Germline CDR1 LGHDT, CDR2 YNNKEL (reference sequence). The CDR3 is CASSQVRGGQPQHF. The CDR3 coding sequence is TGTGCCAGCAGCCAAGTCCGGGGCGGACAGCCCCAGCATTTT.

In its sample, this clonotype was seen many times. This chain links TRBV9 with TRBJ2-7; either TRBD1 or TRBD2 may fit D (5 bases each). The germline V gene encodes CDR1 SGDLS and CDR2 YYNGEE. This CDR3 comprises 15 residues. The germline V and J ends were trimmed by 0 bases and 3 bases, with 13 bases remaining between them. The chain's CDR3 is CASSVGSGSYYEQYF. The CDR3 coding sequence is TGTGCCAGCAGCGTAGGCTCAGGGAGTTACTACGAGCAGTACTTC. Full variable domain (rest looked up from reference TRBV9 and TRBJ2-7): DSGVTQTPKHLITATGQRVTLRCSPRSGDLSVYWYQQSLDQGLQFLIQYYNGEERAKGNILERFSAQQFPDLHSELNLSSLELGDSALYFCASSVGSGSYYEQYFGPGTRLTVT.

In this sample, this clonotype turned up many times. The chain recombines TRBV19 with TRBJ2-3, with D unclear. CDR3 length: 16 residues. Germline V gives CDR1 LNHDA, CDR2 SQIVND (reference sequence). Trimming removed 3 bases at V and 0 bases at J, with 13 bases between. The CDR3 region is CASSIRAGPSTDTQYF. In DNA form, the CDR3 reads TGTGCCAGTAGTATCCGGGCAGGACCTAGCACAGATACGCAGTATTTT.

V gene TRBV14 combines with J gene TRBJ2-5; TRBD1 might be the D (5 bases). CDR1 and CDR2 (germline): SGHDN, FVKESK. V lost 0 bases and J 5 bases, leaving 13 bases between the germline ends. The CDR3 is 15 residues long. The DNA for the CDR3 is TGTGCCAGCAGCCAAGATCCCATAGGGGCGGAGACCCAGTACTTC. Translated: CASSQDPIGAETQYF. The full variable domain, in which reference TRBV14 and TRBJ2-5 provide the parts outside the CDR3, is EAGVTQFPSHSVIEKGQTVTLRCDPISGHDNLYWYRRVMGKEIKFLLHFVKESKQDESGMPNNRFLAERTGGTYSTLKVQPAELEDSGVYFCASSQDPIGAETQYFGPGTRLLVL.

This clonotype has just a few counts. This chain joins TRBV6-1 and TRBJ1-5, with D perhaps matching TRBD1 (6 bases). The CDR3 has 15 residues. CDR1 is MNHNS, CDR2 SASEGT, per germline. V was clipped by 6 bases and J by 0 bases, with 12 bases between them. CDR3 protein: CASSPGQVSNQPQHF. For the CDR3, the DNA is TGTGCCAGCAGCCCGGGACAAGTTAGCAATCAGCCCCAGCATTTT.

For this clonotype: A much larger clone differs by one base, so this may be a read error. The chain recombines TRBV6-2 or TRBV6-3 with TRBJ1-1, with D hard to call. The CDR3 sequence is 13 residues long. From germline, CDR1 is MNHEY and CDR2 SVGEGT. The germline V and J ends were trimmed by 5 bases and 5 bases, with 12 bases remaining between them. The CDR3 DNA follows: TGTGCCAGCAGTGACCTGGAGATGACTGAAGCTTTCTTT. It translates to CASSDLEMTEAFF.

This clonotype was observed once. This rearrangement joins TRBV27 to TRBJ2-7, with a weak D call TRBD1 (5 bases). Germline V CDR1 and CDR2: MNHEY, SMNVEV (reference sequence). Trimming removed 0 bases from V and 3 bases from J, with 12 bases in between. This CDR3 comprises 15 residues. CDR3 loop: CASSLSGVKNYEQYF. CDR3 nucleotides: TGTGCCAGCAGTTTATCAGGGGTCAAAAACTACGAGCAGTACTTC.

V is TRBV3-1 and J is TRBJ1-2; D is ambiguous. Germline loops: CDR1 LGHDT, CDR2 YNNKEL (reference sequence). The length of the CDR3 is 11 residues. V was cut by 5 bases and J by 8 bases, with 9 bases left in between. CDR3 region: CASSAPRGYTF. In nucleotides, the CDR3 is TGTGCCAGCAGCGCACCACGGGGCTACACCTTC.

This clonotype turned up a few times. The J gene is TRBJ2-2, the V gene TRBV29-1; TRBD2 matches 9 bases. Germline V gene lookup returns CDR1 SQVTM and CDR2 ANQGSEA. CDR3 length equals 17 residues. Trimming at V came to 6 bases and at J to 4 bases, leaving 15 bases not matched to a gene. The CDR3: CSVRLYGSGRVTGELFF. CDR3 in DNA: TGCAGCGTCCGCCTTTACGGTAGCGGGAGAGTCACCGGGGAGCTGTTTTTT.

This clonotype was seen repeatedly, ten times or more. J is TRBJ2-1 and V is TRBV28; D gene unclear. Germline CDR1 is MDHEN and CDR2 is SYDVKM. The CDR3 is made up of 17 amino acids. Trimming shortened V by 2 bases and J by 2 bases, and 16 bases separated the two germline ends. This CDR3 reads CASSLGFGRFTYNEQFF. The DNA for the CDR3 is TGTGCCAGCAGTTTAGGCTTCGGACGATTTACCTACAATGAGCAGTTCTTC.

Many counts were recorded for this clonotype. J is TRBJ1-5 and V is TRBV4-2; 9 nucleotides agree with TRBD1. The ends lost 0 bases at V and 5 bases at J; junction bases unmatched: 5. CDR1 LGHNA and CDR2 YNFKEQ come from the germline V gene. CDR3 size: 16 residues. The CDR3, as DNA: TGTGCCAGCAGCCAAGATACAGGGGGCCCTCATCAGCCCCAGCATTTT. It translates to CASSQDTGGPHQPQHF.

In this sample, this clonotype turned up many times. V and J are TRBV27 and TRBJ2-7, with 9 bases aligning to TRBD2. The length of the CDR3 is 20 residues. CDR1 MNHEY and CDR2 SMNVEV come from the germline V gene (reference sequence). Trimming at V came to 3 bases and at J to 2 bases, leaving 20 bases not matched to a gene. CDR3 DNA: TGTGCCAGCAGTTTTAGGTGGTTTACAGGAGAGGGACTAGCCCCCTACGAGCAGTACTTC. This codes for CASSFRWFTGEGLAPYEQYF.

This clonotype came up a few times. This sequence joins TRBV5-4 and TRBJ2-1; D uncertain. Trimming shortened V by 0 bases and J by 4 bases, and 11 bases separated the two germline ends. Germline V gene sequence: CDR1 SGHNT, CDR2 YYREEE (reference sequence). The CDR3 runs to 15 residues. As DNA, the CDR3 is TGTGCCAGCAGCTTGGACAGACCATCGTACAATGAGCAGTTCTTC. The encoded protein is CASSLDRPSYNEQFF.

J is TRBJ2-1 and V is TRBV5-1; 10 bases agree with TRBD2. The CDR3 spans 14 residues. Germline lookup yields CDR1 SGHRS and CDR2 YFSETQ. Unmatched junction bases numbered 4, after V lost 4 bases and J lost 6 bases. The DNA for the CDR3 is TGCGCCAGCAGCGGTGGGACTAGCGTCAATGAGCAGTTCTTC. The encoded protein is CASSGGTSVNEQFF. The full variable domain, completed using reference TRBV5-1 and TRBJ2-1, is KAGVTQTPRYLIKTRGQQVTLSCSPISGHRSVSWYQQTPGQGLQFLFEYFSETQRNKGNFPGRFSGRQFSNSRSEMNVSTLELGDSALYLCASSGGTSVNEQFFGPGTRLTVL.

There are many counts of this clonotype. V usage is TRBV7-9 and J usage is TRBJ2-1, with no clear D. CDR1 is SEHNR, CDR2 FQNEAQ, per germline (reference sequence). The V end lost 2 bases, the J end lost 6 bases, and 11 bases lay between the germline ends. The CDR3 runs to 14 residues. CDR3 nucleotide sequence: TGTGCCAGCAGCTTAAACCCCCACGTCAATGAGCAGTTCTTC. Amino acid sequence: CASSLNPHVNEQFF.

V and J are TRBV10-3 and TRBJ2-1; a weak D match, TRBD1 (5 bases). The CDR3 is made up of 14 amino acids. CDR1 is ENHRY, CDR2 SYGVKD, per germline. The ends were cut back, 3 bases at V and 5 bases at J, with 11 bases in the middle. The CDR3 region is CAISEGRGHNEQFF. The CDR3, as DNA: TGTGCCATCAGTGAAGGTAGGGGCCACAATGAGCAGTTCTTC.

The sample holds many counts of this clonotype. The gene calls are TRBV18 and TRBJ1-2; D remains unclear. Trimming removed 5 bases from V and 7 bases from J, with 11 bases in between. The CDR3 consists of 12 residues. Germline CDR1 reads KGHSH; CDR2 reads LQKENI. The CDR3 here is CASSSGATGYTF. CDR3 nucleotides: TGTGCCAGCTCATCCGGTGCTACTGGCTACACCTTC.

This clonotype was observed at least ten times. The V gene is TRBV18, the J gene TRBJ2-5; a possible D gene is TRBD2 (6 bases). With 3 bases removed from V and 7 bases from J, the gap between germline ends came to 18 bases. The germline V gene has CDR1 KGHSH and CDR2 LQKENI. The CDR3 loop spans 15 amino acids. CDR3 DNA: TGTGCCAGCTCACCCACCGGGACTCGGAAGGGGACCCAGTACTTC. Translated: CASSPTGTRKGTQYF.

This clonotype was detected only a few times. The chain joins TRBV5-1 to TRBJ1-6; maybe TRBD1 (5 bases). V was shortened by 2 bases and J by 12 bases, with 24 bases between the two germline ends. CDR1 is SGHRS and CDR2 is YFSETQ in the germline V gene. There are 17 residues in the CDR3. The chain's CDR3 is CASSLTQRGLGPLPLHF. CDR3 bases: TGCGCCAGCAGCTTAACTCAACGGGGACTTGGTCCCCTACCCCTCCACTTT.

This clonotype was counted at least ten times. The V and J genes are TRBV28 and TRBJ2-7, with no clear D. The CDR3 contains 11 residues. Germline loops: CDR1 MDHEN, CDR2 SYDVKM. V lost 6 bases, J lost 6 bases, and 9 bases lay in between. CDR3 residues: CASSIRSEQYF. CDR3 coding DNA: TGTGCCAGCAGCATAAGGTCCGAGCAGTACTTC.

The chain carries TRBV20-1 and TRBJ1-4; D gene unclear. V was shortened by 1 base and J by 0 bases, with 6 bases between the two germline ends. The CDR3 totals 14 residues. Germline V gene sequence: CDR1 DFQATT, CDR2 SNEGSKA (reference sequence). This CDR3 reads CSARVVATNEKLFF. The CDR3 nucleotides read TGCAGTGCTAGAGTGGTCGCAACTAATGAAAAACTGTTTTTT.

The V gene is TRBV20-1, the J gene TRBJ1-2, with 8 bases that match TRBD1. V was pared by 3 bases and J by 7 bases, with 13 bases of the junction left unmatched. The germline CDR1 and CDR2 sequences are DFQATT and SNEGSKA (reference sequence). This CDR3 contains 15 residues. The CDR3 DNA sequence: TGCAGTGCTAGGCCGGTTGGACAGGGTCTTTCTGGCTACACCTTC. Translated, it gives CSARPVGQGLSGYTF.

This clonotype has a count of ten or more. The chain carries TRBV7-2 and TRBJ2-1; D may match TRBD1 or TRBD2 (5 bases each). The CDR3 totals 12 residues. V was pared by 4 bases and J by 9 bases, with 10 bases between. The germline gives CDR1 SGHTA, CDR2 FQGNSA. The CDR3 spells CASSSPGPEQFF. The CDR3 DNA reads TGTGCCAGCAGCTCACCGGGACCTGAGCAGTTCTTC. Supplemented by reference TRBV7-2 and TRBJ2-1, the full variable domain reads GAGVSQSPSNKVTEKGKDVELRCDPISGHTALYWYRQSLGQGLEFLIYFQGNSAPDKSGLPSDRFSAERTGGSVSTLTIQRTQQEDSAVYLCASSSPGPEQFFGPGTRLTVL.

This clonotype was picked up many times. This sequence joins TRBV3-1 and TRBJ2-1; D unclear. The V gene's germline CDR1 is LGHDT and CDR2 YNNKEL (reference sequence). Trimming left V 1 base short and J 15 bases short, with 10 bases between. The CDR3 totals 11 residues. Here the CDR3 DNA reads TGTGCCAGCAGCCAAGGTGTTATCGCGTTCTTC. It specifies CASSQGVIAFF.

This clonotype was recorded at least ten times. The chain uses TRBV11-3 and TRBJ2-7; no firm D call. The CDR3 covers 14 residues. CDR1 is SGHNT, CDR2 YENEEA, per germline. Between the trimmed V and J ends, which lost 3 bases and 2 bases, there was a span of 11 bases. The CDR3 loop reads CASSLGPGPYEQYF. The CDR3 nucleotides read TGTGCCAGCAGCTTGGGTCCAGGACCCTACGAGCAGTACTTC.

This clonotype was observed at least ten times. The rearrangement links TRBV28 to TRBJ1-2; perhaps TRBD1 as D (6 bases). Trimming took 5 bases from V and 4 from J, leaving 14 bases between them. Germline-derived CDR1 and CDR2 are MDHEN and SYDVKM. This CDR3 comprises 14 residues. CDR3 coding DNA: TGTGCCAGCAGTCGGACAGACCTAGTCTATGGCTACACCTTC. As protein: CASSRTDLVYGYTF.

As regards this clonotype: A much larger clone differs from this one at a single base, so this may be a read error. The V call is TRBV27, the J call TRBJ2-1; D might be TRBD1 (6 bases). Trimming stripped 2 bases from V and 13 bases from J, with 24 bases between. Germline loops: CDR1 MNHEY, CDR2 SMNVEV (reference sequence). CDR3 size: 16 residues. Here the CDR3 DNA reads TGTGCCAGCAGTTTAAGGCAGGGGCGGGTGATAGACATTCAGTTCTTC. Translating it yields CASSLRQGRVIDIQFF.

This clonotype was detected many times. The chain employs TRBV28 and TRBJ2-3, with 13 bases fitting TRBD2. Per the germline V gene, CDR1 is MDHEN and CDR2 is SYDVKM. With V trimmed by 8 bases and J by 2 bases, 16 bases remained unmatched. The CDR3 spans 19 residues. CDR3 DNA sequence: TGTGCCAGCGCGAAAAGTTTGCCGGGACTAGCGGGACCCACAGATACGCAGTATTTT. It codes for CASAKSLPGLAGPTDTQYF.